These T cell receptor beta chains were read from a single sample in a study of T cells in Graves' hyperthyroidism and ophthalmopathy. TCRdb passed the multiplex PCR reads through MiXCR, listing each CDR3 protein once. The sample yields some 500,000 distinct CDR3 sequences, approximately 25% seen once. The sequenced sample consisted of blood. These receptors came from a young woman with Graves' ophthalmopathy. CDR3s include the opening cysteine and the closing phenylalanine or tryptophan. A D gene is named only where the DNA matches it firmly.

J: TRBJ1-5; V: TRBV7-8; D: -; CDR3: CASSLGTNQPQHF
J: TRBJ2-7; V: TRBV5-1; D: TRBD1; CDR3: CASSSNRGREQYF
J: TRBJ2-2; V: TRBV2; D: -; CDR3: CASNPQGTSNTGELFF
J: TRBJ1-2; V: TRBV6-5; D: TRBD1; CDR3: CASSYANPGQGDGYTF
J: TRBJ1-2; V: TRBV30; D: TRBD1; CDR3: CAWSVKDRAHGYTF
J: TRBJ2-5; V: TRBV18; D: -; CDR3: CASSRTNIQETQYF
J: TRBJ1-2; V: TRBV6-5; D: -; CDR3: CASSYGANYGYTF
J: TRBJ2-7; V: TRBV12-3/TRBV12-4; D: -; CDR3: CASSPGRGLEQYF
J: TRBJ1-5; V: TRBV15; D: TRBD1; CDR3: CATSLGQGRQPQHF
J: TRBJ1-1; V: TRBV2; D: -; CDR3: CASRKTEVAQNTEAFF
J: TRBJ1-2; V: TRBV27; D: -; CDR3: CASSFQGNYGYTF
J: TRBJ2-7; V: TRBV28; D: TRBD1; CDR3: CASSPHRGQGSSYEQYF
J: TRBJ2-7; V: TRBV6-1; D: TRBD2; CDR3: CASSGGGLAGITSYEQYF
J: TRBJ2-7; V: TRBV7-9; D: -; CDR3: CASTTLEDEQYF
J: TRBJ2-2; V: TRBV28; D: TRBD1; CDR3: CASRRELDRDTGELFF
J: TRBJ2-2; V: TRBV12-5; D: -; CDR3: CASGRSGDTGELCF
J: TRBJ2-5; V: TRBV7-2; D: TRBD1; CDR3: CASSSATGATVETQYF
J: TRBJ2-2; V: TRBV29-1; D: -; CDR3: CSVGAAGELFF
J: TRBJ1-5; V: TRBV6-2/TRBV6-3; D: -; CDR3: CASSYWGRGDQPQHF
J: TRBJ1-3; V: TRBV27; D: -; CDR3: CASRKIGNTIYF
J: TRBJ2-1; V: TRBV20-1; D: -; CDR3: CSARVDSGAYNEQFF
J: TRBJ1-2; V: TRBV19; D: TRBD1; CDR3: CASSIMDRSAYGYTF
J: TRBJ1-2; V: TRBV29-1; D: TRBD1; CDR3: CSVEDLTGGAGGYTF
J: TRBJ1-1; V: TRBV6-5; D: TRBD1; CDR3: CASSSPPGTAEAFF
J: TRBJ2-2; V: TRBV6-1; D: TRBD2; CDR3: CASSSGTYTGELFF
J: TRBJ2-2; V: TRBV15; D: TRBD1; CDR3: CATSYRSGGIGELFF
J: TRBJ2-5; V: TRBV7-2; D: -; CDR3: CASNDPGPQETQYF
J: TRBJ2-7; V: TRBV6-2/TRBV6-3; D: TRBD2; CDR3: CASLRRGRYEQYF
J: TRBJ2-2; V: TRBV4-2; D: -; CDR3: CASSHPRGTGELFF
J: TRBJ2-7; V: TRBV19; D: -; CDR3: CATRGAPLYEQYF
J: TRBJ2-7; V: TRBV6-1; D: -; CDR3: CASSGPGGLEQYF
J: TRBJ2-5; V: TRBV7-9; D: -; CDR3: CASSSEYGETQYF
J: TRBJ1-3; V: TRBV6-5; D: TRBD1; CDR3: CASSLNRGRTGNTIYF
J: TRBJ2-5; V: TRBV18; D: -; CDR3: CASSTINAQETQYF
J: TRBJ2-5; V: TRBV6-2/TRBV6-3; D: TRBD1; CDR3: CASSYSRTGKETQYF
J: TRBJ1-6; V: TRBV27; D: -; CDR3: CASSLLHSPLHF
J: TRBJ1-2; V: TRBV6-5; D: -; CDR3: CASRFSGTNYGYTF
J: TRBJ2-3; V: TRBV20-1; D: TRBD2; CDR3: CSASGGADTQYF
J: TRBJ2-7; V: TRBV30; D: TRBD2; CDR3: CAWVGLASGEQYF
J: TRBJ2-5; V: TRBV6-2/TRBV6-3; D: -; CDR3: CASMRGWETQYF
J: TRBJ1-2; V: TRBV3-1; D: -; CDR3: CASSQDPFDWTGTNYGYTF
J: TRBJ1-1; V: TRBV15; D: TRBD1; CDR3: CATGTGTGVSAFF
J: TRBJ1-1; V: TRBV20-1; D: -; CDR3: CSARDSGKAANTEAFF
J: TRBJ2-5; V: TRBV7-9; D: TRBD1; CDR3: CASSHPNDRGGTQYF
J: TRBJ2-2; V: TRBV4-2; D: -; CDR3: CASSQLGPTLDGELFF
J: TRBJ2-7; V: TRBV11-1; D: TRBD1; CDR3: CASSQTGTGFEQYF
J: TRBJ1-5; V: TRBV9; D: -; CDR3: CASNMGGKGNQPQHF
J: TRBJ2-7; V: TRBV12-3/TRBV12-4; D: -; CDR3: CASSYPSNEQYF
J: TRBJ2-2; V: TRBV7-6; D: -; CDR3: CASSPRPRTGELFF
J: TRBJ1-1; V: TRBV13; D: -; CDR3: CASGRGVGTEAFF